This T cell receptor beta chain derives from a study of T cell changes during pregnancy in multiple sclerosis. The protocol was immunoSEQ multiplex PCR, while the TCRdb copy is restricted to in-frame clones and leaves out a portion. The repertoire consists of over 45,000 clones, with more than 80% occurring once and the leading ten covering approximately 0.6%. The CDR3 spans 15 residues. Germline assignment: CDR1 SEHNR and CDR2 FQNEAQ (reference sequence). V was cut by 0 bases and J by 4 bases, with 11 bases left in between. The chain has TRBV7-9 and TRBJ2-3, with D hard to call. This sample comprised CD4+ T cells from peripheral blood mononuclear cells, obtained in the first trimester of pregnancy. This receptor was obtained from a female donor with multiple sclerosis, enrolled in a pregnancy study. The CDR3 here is CASSLASAVSDTQYF. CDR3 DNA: TGTGCCAGCAGCTTAGCCAGCGCGGTGTCAGATACGCAGTATTTT. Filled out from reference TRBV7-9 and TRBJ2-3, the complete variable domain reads DTGVSQNPRHKITKRGQNVTFRCDPISEHNRLYWYRQTLGQGPEFLTYFQNEAQLEKSRLLSDRFSAERPKGSFSTLEIQRTEQGDSAMYLCASSLASAVSDTQYFGPGTRLTVL.